Given below is one T cell receptor (beta chain) in context. The antigen is unknown. The sample comes from a study of beta chain features in type 1 diabetes. Study-wide background: Cell yields, gender and age were similar in healthy donors and patients. Points from the study as a whole: VDJ junctions from type 1 diabetes patients carried fewer insertions and larger deletions.

Per germline, CDR1 MNHEY and CDR2 SMNVEV (reference sequence). V was pared by 8 bases and J by 1 base, with 14 bases between. This CDR3 has 14 residues. Of the isolated RNA, all was reverse transcribed, and so the sequenced material was expressed TCRB transcripts. Sequencing was performed with immunoSEQ multiplex PCR; in TCRdb, only in-frame clones are kept and a portion is missing. This sample carries hundreds of thousands of clones, approximately 10% of them seen once, and the ten largest clones take 0.015%. The V call is TRBV27, the J call TRBJ2-5; D perhaps matches TRBD1 (5 bases). The source of this sequence is a woman in her thirties in good health. Sequenced material: naive CD4+ T cells from blood. The CDR3 nucleotides read TGTGCCAGCCCCTACGACAGTAGCCAAGAGACCCAGTACTTC. It encodes CASPYDSSQETQYF.